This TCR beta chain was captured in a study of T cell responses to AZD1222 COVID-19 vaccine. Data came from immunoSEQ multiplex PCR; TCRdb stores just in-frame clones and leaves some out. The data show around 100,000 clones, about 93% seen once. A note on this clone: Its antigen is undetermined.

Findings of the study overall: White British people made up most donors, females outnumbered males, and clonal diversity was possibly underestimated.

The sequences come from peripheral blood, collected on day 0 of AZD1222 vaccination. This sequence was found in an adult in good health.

The chain's CDR3 is CASSLLGREYNEQFF. DNA of the CDR3: TGTGCCAGCAGCTTGTTGGGGAGAGAGTATAATGAGCAGTTCTTC. The chain combines TRBV7-3 with TRBJ2-1; possibly TRBD2 for D (5 bases). With 3 bases removed from V and 7 bases from J, the gap between germline ends came to 16 bases. The germline V gene has CDR1 SGHTA and CDR2 FQGTGA. The length of the CDR3 is 15 residues.